One and the same sample provided the 32 T cell receptor beta chains below, sequenced in a study of blood T cell repertoires in COVID-19. Measured with immunoSEQ multiplex PCR; TCRdb has only the in-frame clones, and not every one. This sample yields 100,000 to 150,000 clones, of which roughly four fifths are seen a single time; more than 10% belongs to the top ten. Sequences were obtained from peripheral blood. Receptor source: a woman between 55 and 75 years old with acute or convalescent COVID-19.

The chain combines TRBV10-3 with TRBJ1-1; D gene unclear. Germline-derived CDR1 and CDR2 are ENHRY and SYGVKD. Deletions cut 2 bases from V and 6 bases from J, with 10 bases between. The CDR3 loop spans 13 amino acids. The CDR3 spells CAISEPPWPEAFF. The CDR3 DNA reads as TGTGCCATCAGTGAGCCTCCATGGCCTGAAGCTTTCTTT.

The V call is TRBV7-9, the J call TRBJ1-2; D remains unclear. The CDR3 is made up of 13 amino acids. Germline assignment: CDR1 SEHNR and CDR2 FQNEAQ (reference sequence). Between the trimmed V and J ends, which lost 5 bases and 4 bases, there was a span of 11 bases. CDR3 sequence: CASSQEASYGYTF. The CDR3, as DNA: TGTGCCAGCAGCCAAGAAGCCTCCTATGGCTACACCTTC. Using reference TRBV7-9 and TRBJ1-2 for the parts outside the CDR3, the full variable domain is DTGVSQNPRHKITKRGQNVTFRCDPISEHNRLYWYRQTLGQGPEFLTYFQNEAQLEKSRLLSDRFSAERPKGSFSTLEIQRTEQGDSAMYLCASSQEASYGYTFGSGTRLTVV.

The rearrangement joins TRBV7-8 to TRBJ1-3; the match to TRBD1 covers 10 bases. Trimming removed 0 bases from V and 14 bases from J; junction bases left unmatched: 10. Germline-derived CDR1 and CDR2 are SGHVS and FQNEAQ. The CDR3 has 15 residues. The chain's CDR3 is CASSLAGTGATLLYF. Written as DNA, the CDR3 is TGTGCCAGCAGCTTAGCAGGGACAGGGGCCACCCTGCTATATTTT.

The rearrangement links TRBV29-1 to TRBJ1-1; tentatively, D is TRBD1 (5 bases). Trimming removed 7 bases at V and 1 base at J, with 19 bases between. Germline CDR1 is SQVTM and CDR2 is ANQGSEA. This CDR3 comprises 15 residues. CDR3 in amino acids: CSGKGTPTANTEAFF. In DNA form, the CDR3 reads TGCAGCGGGAAAGGGACTCCAACGGCGAACACTGAAGCTTTCTTT.

The V gene is TRBV5-1, the J gene TRBJ2-3; tentatively, D is TRBD2 (5 bases). Germline CDR1 SGHRS, CDR2 YFSETQ. V lost 6 bases, J lost 2 bases, and 13 bases lay in between. CDR3 length: 14 amino acids. CDR3 sequence: CASTWGATTDTQYF. The CDR3 DNA is TGCGCCAGCACGTGGGGAGCCACCACAGATACGCAGTATTTT.

V usage is TRBV30 and J usage is TRBJ1-5, with D unclear. The CDR3 runs to 13 residues. Germline V gives CDR1 GTSNPN, CDR2 SVGIG (reference sequence). V shed 0 bases and J shed 7 bases, with 10 bases lying between them. The CDR3 region has the DNA TGTGCCTGGAGTGTACTTCCGGGGCAGCCCCAGCATTTT. It translates to CAWSVLPGQPQHF.

The chain recombines TRBV4-1 with TRBJ1-4; D is undetermined. CDR3 size: 14 residues. V gave up 3 bases and J gave up 5 bases, with 10 bases separating them. CDR1 is MGHRA, CDR2 YSYEKL, per germline. CDR3 nucleotides: TGCGCCAGCAGCCAGCCGGGGTCGAATGAAAAACTGTTTTTT. Protein sequence: CASSQPGSNEKLFF.

The genes are TRBV19 and TRBJ1-5; D not resolved. The CDR3 covers 13 residues. V dropped 9 bases and J dropped 7 bases, with 16 bases sitting between them. CDR1 is LNHDA, CDR2 SQIVND, per germline (reference sequence). The CDR3 DNA sequence: TGTGCCAGCCGCTCCATGAGGAAGCAGCCCCAGCATTTT. Translated, it gives CASRSMRKQPQHF. Full variable domain (rest looked up from reference TRBV19 and TRBJ1-5): DGGITQSPKYLFRKEGQNVTLSCEQNLNHDAMYWYRQDPGQGLRLIYYSQIVNDFQKGDIAEGYSVSREKKESFPLTVTSAQKNPTAFYLCASRSMRKQPQHFGDGTRLSIL.

V usage is TRBV28 and J usage is TRBJ1-2; 7 positions agree with TRBD1. CDR3 length: 14 amino acids. J lost 4 bases, V lost 5 bases, and 7 bases had no gene match. CDR1 and CDR2 from the germline V gene are MDHEN and SYDVKM. The DNA for the CDR3 is TGTGCCAGCAGTCGGTACAGGGGAGGCTATGGCTACACCTTC. The encoded protein is CASSRYRGGYGYTF.

The chain carries TRBV5-1 and TRBJ1-4; TRBD1 agrees at 8 bases. The germline CDR1 and CDR2 sequences are SGHRS and YFSETQ. The CDR3 loop spans 14 amino acids. V gave up 3 bases and J gave up 6 bases; unmatched junction bases: 4. DNA for the CDR3: TGCGCCAGCAGCTCACTGGGACAGGATGAAAAACTGTTTTTT. It yields the protein CASSSLGQDEKLFF.

In its sample, this clone was seen a few times. At one boundary the junction diverges from the germline segment, which might be a read error. The gene calls are TRBV30 and TRBJ2-3, with a tentative D call TRBD1 (6 bases). CDR1 and CDR2 from the germline V gene are GTSNPN and SVGIG (reference sequence). The CDR3 length is 14 residues. CDR3 in DNA: TGTGCCTGGAGTGTAGGGGGTAACAGGGATAAGGAGGATTTT. Protein: CAWSVGGNRDKEDF.

The chain links TRBV10-2 to TRBJ1-1; D ambiguous. CDR1 is WSHSY, CDR2 SAAADI, per germline. The CDR3 totals 13 residues. Trimming pared 5 bases from V and 0 bases from J, leaving 7 bases between. The CDR3 reads CASSSGVNTEAFF. The DNA for the CDR3 is TGCGCCAGCAGTTCAGGCGTGAACACTGAAGCTTTCTTT.

The chain employs TRBV11-2 and TRBJ1-2; TRBD1 is a possible D gene (5 bases). V dropped 1 base and J dropped 4 bases, with 16 bases sitting between them. Per the germline V gene, CDR1 is SGHAT and CDR2 is FQNNGV. The CDR3 contains 16 residues. The DNA of the CDR3 is TGTGCCAGCAGCTTAGGGGTGACAGAAGATCTCTATGGCTACACCTTC. Its protein is CASSLGVTEDLYGYTF.

V is TRBV9 and J is TRBJ1-1; D not certain. V was pared by 4 bases and J by 0 bases, with 13 bases between. CDR1 is SGDLS, CDR2 YYNGEE, per germline. The CDR3 covers 15 residues. This CDR3 reads CASSPYSLLNTEAFF. CDR3 coding DNA: TGTGCCAGCAGCCCTTACAGCCTACTGAACACTGAAGCTTTCTTT.

This CDR3 is CASSPPGDWAKNIQYF. The CDR3 DNA reads as TGTGCCAGCAGCCCCCCAGGGGATTGGGCCAAAAACATTCAGTACTTC. The chain couples TRBV9 to TRBJ2-4; a weak D match, TRBD1 (6 bases). CDR3 size: 16 residues. Deletions cut 4 bases from V and 1 base from J, with 15 bases between. Germline loops: CDR1 SGDLS, CDR2 YYNGEE. Full variable domain (missing parts from reference TRBV9 and TRBJ2-4): DSGVTQTPKHLITATGQRVTLRCSPRSGDLSVYWYQQSLDQGLQFLIQYYNGEERAKGNILERFSAQQFPDLHSELNLSSLELGDSALYFCASSPPGDWAKNIQYFGAGTRLSVL.

V is TRBV18 and J is TRBJ2-1, with 7 positions matching TRBD1. V shed 3 bases, J shed 7 bases, and the junction held 6 bases outside the gene matches. The length of the CDR3 is 14 residues. CDR1 and CDR2 from the germline V gene are KGHSH and LQKENI. The CDR3 sequence: CASSPPTGLNEQFF. The CDR3 bases are TGTGCCAGCTCACCCCCGACAGGGCTGAATGAGCAGTTCTTC. Combining the CDR3 with reference TRBV18 and TRBJ2-1 gives the whole variable domain NAGVMQNPRHLVRRRGQEARLRCSPMKGHSHVYWYRQLPEEGLKFMVYLQKENIIDESGMPKERFSAEFPKEGPSILRIQQVVRGDSAAYFCASSPPTGLNEQFFGPGTRLTVL.

V gene TRBV12-3 or TRBV12-4 combines with J gene TRBJ1-2; D unresolved. This CDR3 has 12 amino acids. The V gene lost 4 bases and the J gene lost 7 bases, with 10 bases spanning the gap. The CDR3 here is CASSSLRGGYTF. CDR3 coding DNA: TGTGCCAGCAGTTCCCTGCGGGGTGGCTACACCTTC.

The chain is built from TRBV5-1 and TRBJ1-2; the match to TRBD1 covers 8 bases. Germline V gene lookup returns CDR1 SGHRS and CDR2 YFSETQ. The length of the CDR3 is 13 residues. The junction had 8 bases not matched to a gene; V was cut back by 5 bases and J by 8 bases. The CDR3 DNA sequence: TGCGCCAGCAGAGAGGACAGGGAGGAGGGCTACACCTTC. It codes for CASREDREEGYTF.

J is TRBJ2-2 and V is TRBV9, with TRBD2 matching over 12 bases. After removal of 0 bases from V and 7 bases from J, the junction contained 4 bases not matched to a gene. The CDR3 is made up of 16 amino acids. CDR1 and CDR2 from the germline V gene are SGDLS and YYNGEE. The DNA of the CDR3 is TGTGCCAGCAGCGTAGCTCCTAGCGGGGGGGGCGGGGAGCTGTTTTTT. Protein sequence: CASSVAPSGGGGELFF.

The J gene is TRBJ2-2, the V gene TRBV24-1; D is perhaps TRBD2 (6 bases). The CDR3 has 13 amino acids. The V gene's germline CDR1 is KGHDR and CDR2 SFDVKD. V dropped 4 bases and J dropped 5 bases, with 7 bases sitting between them. The CDR3 DNA sequence: TGTGCCACCAGTGAACTAGCAACCGGGGAGCTGTTTTTT. This codes for CATSELATGELFF.

The chain links TRBV29-1 to TRBJ1-2, with 8 bases lining up with TRBD1. V trimming: 2 bases; J trimming: 3 bases; junction bases outside the gene matches: 11. Germline V gene lookup returns CDR1 SQVTM and CDR2 ANQGSEA. This CDR3 is 16 amino acids long. CDR3 sequence: CSVETTGVRGYYGYTF. DNA for the CDR3: TGCAGCGTTGAAACGACAGGGGTTCGTGGGTACTATGGCTACACCTTC. Looking up the rest from reference TRBV29-1 and TRBJ1-2 gives the full variable domain: SAVISQKPSRDICQRGTSLTIQCQVDSQVTMMFWYRQQPGQSLTLIATANQGSEATYESGFVIDKFPISRPNLTFSTLTVSNMSPEDSSIYLCSVETTGVRGYYGYTFGSGTRLTVV.

The V call is TRBV2, the J call TRBJ1-5, with TRBD1 as a possible D gene (6 bases). Looked up from germline, CDR1 is SNHLY and CDR2 is FYNNEI. The CDR3 has 13 amino acids. Trimming took 6 bases from V and 5 from J, leaving 11 bases between them. The CDR3 here is CASRREGDQPQHF. In nucleotides, the CDR3 is TGTGCCAGCAGGAGGGAGGGGGATCAGCCCCAGCATTTT.

The count of this clone is one. No DNA is shown, since the ends of the CDR3 on it are uncertain; the CDR3 is the one TCRdb lists. The V call is TRBV21-1, the J call TRBJ2-7; the D call in the table, TRBD1, was not verified against the DNA. TRBV21-1 is a listed pseudogene. The CDR3 totals 19 residues, both ends included. The CDR3 protein is CASSKHTLSFGTGSYEQYV.

V and J are TRBV5-4 and TRBJ2-4, with D possibly matching TRBD1 (5 bases). This CDR3 is built from 17 residues. Germline V gene data show CDR1 as SGHNT and CDR2 as YYREEE (reference sequence). V lost 6 bases to trimming and J lost 7 bases, with 26 bases between them. The CDR3 nucleotides are TGTGCCAGCAACATGGACAATTCGGGTCCCAACCGGAACATTCAGTACTTC. This codes for CASNMDNSGPNRNIQYF.

This CDR3 is CASSDRLSNQPQHF. As DNA, the CDR3 is TGTGCCAGCAGTGACAGGCTTAGCAATCAGCCCCAGCATTTT. The chain is built from TRBV6-1 and TRBJ1-5; no clear D gene. Trimming cost V 3 bases and J 0 bases, with 6 bases left between them. This CDR3 comprises 14 residues. CDR1 and CDR2 from the germline V gene are MNHNS and SASEGT.

This chain links TRBV7-9 with TRBJ1-1, with D tentatively TRBD1 (5 bases). Germline V gene data show CDR1 as SEHNR and CDR2 as FQNEAQ (reference sequence). The CDR3 runs to 13 residues. The ends were cut back, 6 bases at V and 1 base at J, with 9 bases in the middle. CDR3 sequence: CASSPTGNTEAFF. DNA for the CDR3: TGTGCCAGCAGTCCCACAGGGAACACTGAAGCTTTCTTT.

This clone was picked up one time. The V gene is TRBV9, the J gene TRBJ2-2; TRBD1 matches at 10 bases. CDR3 length: 16 amino acids. Germline CDR1 is SGDLS and CDR2 is YYNGEE. Losses at the gene ends were 4 bases for V and 5 bases for J; bases not matched to a gene: 8. CDR3 in amino acids: CASSPQGQGRTGELFF. CDR3 coding DNA: TGTGCCAGCAGCCCCCAGGGACAGGGGAGGACCGGGGAGCTGTTTTTT.

The V and J genes are TRBV12-3 or TRBV12-4 and TRBJ1-2; no clear D. The CDR3 has 12 residues. Trimming stripped 7 bases from V and 4 bases from J, with 10 bases between. In DNA, the CDR3 is TGTGCCAGCACTTTGCAGGCCTATGGCTACACCTTC. Its protein is CASTLQAYGYTF.

In nucleotides, the CDR3 is TGTGCCAGCAGTTTAGGGGCAGGGCATCGTCCGTTCTTC. Protein product: CASSLGAGHRPFF. The chain carries TRBV12-3 or TRBV12-4 and TRBJ2-1; possibly TRBD1 for D (5 bases). The length of the CDR3 is 13 residues. Trimming stripped 1 base from V and 15 bases from J, with 16 bases between.

The rearrangement uses TRBV5-1 and TRBJ2-1; TRBD1 matches at 10 bases. Germline assignment: CDR1 SGHRS and CDR2 YFSETQ. CDR3 length: 15 residues. The J segment lost 7 bases and the V segment lost 3 bases, leaving 7 bases of the junction unmatched. The CDR3 sequence: CASSSGGQGLNEQFF. CDR3 DNA: TGCGCCAGCAGCTCCGGGGGACAGGGGCTGAATGAGCAGTTCTTC.

There are a few counts of this clone. The chain is built from TRBV5-6 and TRBJ2-5; a weak D match, TRBD1 (6 bases). The CDR3 consists of 14 residues. Germline V gene data show CDR1 as SGHDT and CDR2 as YYEEEE. V shed 1 base and J shed 12 bases, with 19 bases lying between them. DNA of the CDR3: TGTGCCAGCAGCTTGTTCTACGGGACACCTTCCGAGTACTTC. This gives the protein CASSLFYGTPSEYF.

V usage is TRBV25-1 and J usage is TRBJ1-2; 7 nucleotides match TRBD1. The V segment lost 7 bases and the J segment 5 bases; nucleotides outside the gene matches: 4. The CDR3 covers 12 residues. Per the germline V gene, CDR1 is MGHDK and CDR2 is SYGVNS. As DNA, the CDR3 is TGTGCCAGCAAGGACAGGTCTTATGGCTACACCTTC. Translation: CASKDRSYGYTF.